The entry below gives a single T cell receptor (beta chain) sequence along with its context. The antigen is undetermined. No infections or other immune events were documented during collection. The data belong to a study of identifying expanded T cells in peripheral blood. Whole-study findings and limits: Roughly two-week clone count variance significantly increased as total template count grew. Over approximately two and four weeks, about 15 and 18 clones changed, versus approximately 1.2 between replicates.

Trimming took 5 bases from V and 6 from J, leaving 14 bases between them. Germline-derived CDR1 and CDR2 are SGHDT and YYEEEE. The CDR3 covers 13 residues. The data were produced by immunoSEQ multiplex PCR, yet TCRdb's version contains in-frame clones alone and is incomplete. The table shows fewer than 110,000 clones, with around 90% occurring only once. The chain has TRBV5-6 and TRBJ1-1, with D maybe TRBD1 (6 bases). The material sequenced was blood. The TCR originated in a person aged 18-69 years in good health. The CDR3 DNA follows: TGTGCCAGCAGGCGTGAGGGGGGCGCTGAAGCTTTCTTT. Residues: CASRREGGAEAFF.